This T cell receptor (beta chain) is drawn from a study of T cell responses to AZD1222 COVID-19 vaccine. Points from the study as a whole: Every sample of the repertoires postdated the peak T cell response. When two AZD1222 doses had been given, Spike-specific TCR breadth and depth rose.

About this clone itself: Antigen unknown.

Only in-frame clones appear in the TCRdb table, and some are missing; sequencing was by immunoSEQ multiplex PCR. Of 110,000 or so clones in the sample, about 83% were seen once. With 4 bases removed from V and 4 bases from J, the gap between germline ends came to 16 bases. The CDR3 loop spans 15 amino acids. Germline V gives CDR1 MNHNY, CDR2 SVGAGI (reference sequence). This material consisted of peripheral blood, taken on day 0 of AZD1222 vaccination. This clonotype originated in an adult in good health. This chain links TRBV6-6 with TRBJ1-2; a possible D gene is TRBD1 (6 bases). CDR3 sequence: CASSLASDSSYGYTF. The CDR3 nucleotides are TGTGCCAGCAGTTTGGCTTCGGACAGCTCCTATGGCTACACCTTC.